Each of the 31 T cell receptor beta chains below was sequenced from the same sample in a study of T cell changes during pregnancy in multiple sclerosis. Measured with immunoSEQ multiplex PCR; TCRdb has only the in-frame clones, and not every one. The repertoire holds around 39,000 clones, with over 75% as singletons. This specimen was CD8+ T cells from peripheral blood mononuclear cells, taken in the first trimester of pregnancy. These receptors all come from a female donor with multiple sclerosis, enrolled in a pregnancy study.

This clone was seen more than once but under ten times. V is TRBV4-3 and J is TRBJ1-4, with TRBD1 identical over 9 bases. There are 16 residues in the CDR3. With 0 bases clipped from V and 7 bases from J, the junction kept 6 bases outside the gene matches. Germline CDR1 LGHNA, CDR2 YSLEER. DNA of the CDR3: TGCGCCAGCAGCCAAGATATGGGACAGGGATTTGAAAAACTGTTTTTT. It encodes CASSQDMGQGFEKLFF.

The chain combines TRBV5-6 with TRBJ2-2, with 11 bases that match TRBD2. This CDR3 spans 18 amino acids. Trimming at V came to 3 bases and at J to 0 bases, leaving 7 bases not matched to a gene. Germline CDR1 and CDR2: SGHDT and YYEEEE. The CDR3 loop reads CASSSPLAGGSNTGELFF. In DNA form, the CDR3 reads TGTGCCAGCAGCTCCCCCCTAGCGGGGGGCTCGAACACCGGGGAGCTGTTTTTT.

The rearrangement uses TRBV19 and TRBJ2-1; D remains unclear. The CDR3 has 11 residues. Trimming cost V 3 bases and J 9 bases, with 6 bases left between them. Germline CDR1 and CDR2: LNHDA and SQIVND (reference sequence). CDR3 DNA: TGTGCCAGTAGTATTCTCCGTGAGCAGTTCTTC. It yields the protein CASSILREQFF.

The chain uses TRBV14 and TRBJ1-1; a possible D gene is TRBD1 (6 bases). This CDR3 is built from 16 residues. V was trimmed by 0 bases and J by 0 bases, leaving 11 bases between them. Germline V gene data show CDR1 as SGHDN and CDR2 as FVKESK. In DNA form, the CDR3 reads TGTGCCAGCAGCCAAGAGGTAGGACAGATGAACACTGAAGCTTTCTTT. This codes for CASSQEVGQMNTEAFF.

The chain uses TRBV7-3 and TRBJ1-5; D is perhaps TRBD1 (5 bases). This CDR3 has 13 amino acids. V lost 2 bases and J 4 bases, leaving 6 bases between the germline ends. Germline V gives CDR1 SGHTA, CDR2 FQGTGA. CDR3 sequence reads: CASSLGTNQPQHF. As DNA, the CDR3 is TGTGCCAGCAGCTTAGGGACTAATCAGCCCCAGCATTTT.

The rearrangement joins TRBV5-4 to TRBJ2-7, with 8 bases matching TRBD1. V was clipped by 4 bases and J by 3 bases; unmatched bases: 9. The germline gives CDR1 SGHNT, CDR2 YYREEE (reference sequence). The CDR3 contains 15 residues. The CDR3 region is CASSGTTGAGYEQYF. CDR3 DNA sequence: TGTGCCAGCAGCGGGACGACAGGGGCGGGCTACGAGCAGTACTTC. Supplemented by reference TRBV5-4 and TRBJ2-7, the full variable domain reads ETGVTQSPTHLIKTRGQQVTLRCSSQSGHNTVSWYQQALGQGPQFIFQYYREEENGRGNFPPRFSGLQFPNYSSELNVNALELDDSALYLCASSGTTGAGYEQYFGPGTRLTVT.

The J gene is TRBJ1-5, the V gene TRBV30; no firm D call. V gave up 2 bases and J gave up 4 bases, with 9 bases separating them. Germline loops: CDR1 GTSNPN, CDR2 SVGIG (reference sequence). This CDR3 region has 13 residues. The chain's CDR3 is CAWSIADNQPQHF. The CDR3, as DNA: TGTGCCTGGAGTATAGCAGATAATCAGCCCCAGCATTTT. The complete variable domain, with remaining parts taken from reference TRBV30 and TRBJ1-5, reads SQTIHQWPATLVQPVGSPLSLECTVEGTSNPNLYWYRQAAGRGLQLLFYSVGIGQISSEVPQNLSASRPQDRQFILSSKKLLLSDSGFYLCAWSIADNQPQHFGDGTRLSIL.

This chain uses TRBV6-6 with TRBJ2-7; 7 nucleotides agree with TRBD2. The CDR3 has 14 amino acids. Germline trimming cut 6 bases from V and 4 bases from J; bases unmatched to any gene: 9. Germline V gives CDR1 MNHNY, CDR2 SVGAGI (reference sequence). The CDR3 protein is CASSLRGDLYEQYF. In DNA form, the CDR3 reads TGTGCCAGCAGCCTCCGGGGGGATCTGTACGAGCAGTACTTC.

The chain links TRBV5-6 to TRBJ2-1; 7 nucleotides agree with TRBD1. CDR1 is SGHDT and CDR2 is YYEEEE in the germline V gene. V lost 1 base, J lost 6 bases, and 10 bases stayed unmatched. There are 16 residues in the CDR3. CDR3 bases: TGTGCCAGCAGCTTGATCGCACAGGGGATCATCAATGAGCAGTTCTTC. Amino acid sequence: CASSLIAQGIINEQFF.

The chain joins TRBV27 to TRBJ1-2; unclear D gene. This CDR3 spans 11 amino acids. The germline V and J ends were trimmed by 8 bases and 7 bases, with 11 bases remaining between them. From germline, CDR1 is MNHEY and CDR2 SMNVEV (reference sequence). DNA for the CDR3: TGTGCCAGCCGTTATGGAGCTGGCTACACCTTC. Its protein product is CASRYGAGYTF.

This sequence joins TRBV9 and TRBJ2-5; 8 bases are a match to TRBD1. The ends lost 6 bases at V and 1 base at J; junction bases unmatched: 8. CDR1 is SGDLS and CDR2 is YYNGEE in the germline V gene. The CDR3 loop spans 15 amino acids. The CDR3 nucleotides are TGTGCCAGCACCAACGGACAGGGCGGCCAAGAGACCCAGTACTTC. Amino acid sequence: CASTNGQGGQETQYF.

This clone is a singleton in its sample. DNA of the CDR3: TGTGCCAGCAGCTTAGCGGTAGATGGCTACACCTTC. Translated, it gives CASSLAVDGYTF. The chain has TRBV7-9 and TRBJ1-2; no firm D call. V gave up 0 bases and J gave up 6 bases, with 5 bases separating them. The CDR3 is 12 residues long. CDR1 and CDR2 (germline): SEHNR, FQNEAQ (reference sequence).

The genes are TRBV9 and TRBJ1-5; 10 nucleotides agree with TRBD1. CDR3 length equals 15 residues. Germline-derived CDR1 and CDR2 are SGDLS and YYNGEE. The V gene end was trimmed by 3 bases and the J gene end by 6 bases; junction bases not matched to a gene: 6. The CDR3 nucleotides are TGTGCCAGCAGCGCCGGGACAGGGGCCGGTCAGCCCCAGCATTTT. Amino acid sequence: CASSAGTGAGQPQHF.

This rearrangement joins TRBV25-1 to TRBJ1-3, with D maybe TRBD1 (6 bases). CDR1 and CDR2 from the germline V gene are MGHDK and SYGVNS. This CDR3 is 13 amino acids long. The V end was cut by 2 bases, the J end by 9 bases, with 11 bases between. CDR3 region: CASSEEGVGTIYF. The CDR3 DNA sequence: TGTGCCAGCAGTGAAGAGGGGGTAGGCACCATATATTTT.

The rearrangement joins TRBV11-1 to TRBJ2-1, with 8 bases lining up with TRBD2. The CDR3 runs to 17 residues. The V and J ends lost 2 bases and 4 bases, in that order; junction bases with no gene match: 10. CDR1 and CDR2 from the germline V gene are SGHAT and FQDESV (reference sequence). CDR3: CASSLTIGRGEYNEQFF. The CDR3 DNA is TGTGCCAGCAGCTTAACAATCGGGCGGGGGGAATACAATGAGCAGTTCTTC.

The CDR3, as DNA: TGTGCCAGCAGCCAAGATTTAGAGGTTTACAATGAGCAGTTCTTC. Protein sequence: CASSQDLEVYNEQFF. V gene TRBV4-2 combines with J gene TRBJ2-1; no firm D call. The CDR3 extends over 15 amino acids. Germline CDR1 reads LGHNA; CDR2 reads YNFKEQ. The V end lost 0 bases, the J end lost 4 bases, and 10 bases lay between the germline ends.

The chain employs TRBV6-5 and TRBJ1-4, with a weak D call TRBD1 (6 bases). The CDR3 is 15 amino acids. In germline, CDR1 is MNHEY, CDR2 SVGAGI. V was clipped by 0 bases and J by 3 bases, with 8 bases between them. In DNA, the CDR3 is TGTGCCAGCAGTTACTCGACAGGACCTAATGAAAAACTGTTTTTT. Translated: CASSYSTGPNEKLFF.

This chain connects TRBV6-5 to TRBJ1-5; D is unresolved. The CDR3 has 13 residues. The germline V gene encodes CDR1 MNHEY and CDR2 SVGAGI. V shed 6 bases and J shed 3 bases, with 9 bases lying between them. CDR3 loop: CASREGYNQPQHF. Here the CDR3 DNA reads TGTGCCAGCAGGGAGGGTTACAATCAGCCCCAGCATTTT.

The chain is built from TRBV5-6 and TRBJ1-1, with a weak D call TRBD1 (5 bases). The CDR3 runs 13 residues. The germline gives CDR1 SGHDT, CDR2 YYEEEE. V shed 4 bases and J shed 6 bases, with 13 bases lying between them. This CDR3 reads CASSATRDSEAFF. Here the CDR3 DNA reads TGTGCCAGCAGCGCCACGCGGGACTCTGAAGCTTTCTTT.

As DNA, the CDR3 is TGTGCCAGCAGGGGGGACAGGGATTCGGATGAGCAGTTCTTC. This translates into CASRGDRDSDEQFF. This sequence joins TRBV6-6 and TRBJ2-1, with 9 bases lining up with TRBD1. V dropped 6 bases and J dropped 8; count of bases not matched to a gene: 8. CDR3 length: 14 amino acids. Germline V CDR1 and CDR2: MNHNY, SVGAGI (reference sequence).

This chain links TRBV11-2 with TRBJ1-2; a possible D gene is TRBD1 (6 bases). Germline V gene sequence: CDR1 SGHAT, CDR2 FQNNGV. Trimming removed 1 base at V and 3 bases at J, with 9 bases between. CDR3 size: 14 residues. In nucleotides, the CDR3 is TGTGCCAGCAGCTTAGTGGGGACACACTATGGCTACACCTTC. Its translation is CASSLVGTHYGYTF. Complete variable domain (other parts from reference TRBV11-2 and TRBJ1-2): EAGVAQSPRYKIIEKRQSVAFWCNPISGHATLYWYQQILGQGPKLLIQFQNNGVVDDSQLPKDRFSAERLKGVDSTLKIQPAKLEDSAVYLCASSLVGTHYGYTFGSGTRLTVV.

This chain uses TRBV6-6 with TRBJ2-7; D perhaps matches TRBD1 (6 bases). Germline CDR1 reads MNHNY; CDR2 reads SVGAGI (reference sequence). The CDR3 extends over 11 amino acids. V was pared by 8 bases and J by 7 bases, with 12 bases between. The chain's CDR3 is CASRNQGEQYF. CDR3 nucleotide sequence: TGTGCCAGCCGAAATCAGGGGGAGCAGTACTTC.

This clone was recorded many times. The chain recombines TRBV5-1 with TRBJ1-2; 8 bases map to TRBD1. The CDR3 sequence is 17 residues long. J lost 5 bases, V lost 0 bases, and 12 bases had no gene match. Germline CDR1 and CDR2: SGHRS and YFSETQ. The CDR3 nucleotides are TGCGCCAGCAGCTTGGATGGTGCAGGGGGCGAAAGATATGGCTACACCTTC. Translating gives CASSLDGAGGERYGYTF. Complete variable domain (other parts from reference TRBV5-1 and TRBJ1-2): KAGVTQTPRYLIKTRGQQVTLSCSPISGHRSVSWYQQTPGQGLQFLFEYFSETQRNKGNFPGRFSGRQFSNSRSEMNVSTLELGDSALYLCASSLDGAGGERYGYTFGSGTRLTVV.

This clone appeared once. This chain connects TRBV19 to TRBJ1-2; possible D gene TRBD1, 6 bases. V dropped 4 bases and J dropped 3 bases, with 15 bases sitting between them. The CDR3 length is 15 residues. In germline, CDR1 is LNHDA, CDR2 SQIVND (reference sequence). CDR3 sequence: CASSTPPTGDYGYTF. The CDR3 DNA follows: TGTGCCAGTAGTACACCACCGACAGGAGACTATGGCTACACCTTC.

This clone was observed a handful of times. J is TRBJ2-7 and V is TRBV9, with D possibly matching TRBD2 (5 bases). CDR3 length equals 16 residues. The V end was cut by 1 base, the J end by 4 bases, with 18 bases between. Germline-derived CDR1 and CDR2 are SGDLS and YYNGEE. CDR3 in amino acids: CASSVRNRGDMYEQYF. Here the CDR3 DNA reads TGTGCCAGCAGCGTACGAAACCGGGGTGATATGTACGAGCAGTACTTC.

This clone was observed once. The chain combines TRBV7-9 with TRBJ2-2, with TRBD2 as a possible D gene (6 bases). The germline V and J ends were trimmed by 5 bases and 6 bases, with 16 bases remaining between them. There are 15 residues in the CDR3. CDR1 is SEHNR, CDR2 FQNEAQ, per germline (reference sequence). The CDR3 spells CASSPGEGGSGELFF. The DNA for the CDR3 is TGTGCCAGCAGCCCGGGTGAGGGAGGATCCGGGGAGCTGTTTTTT.

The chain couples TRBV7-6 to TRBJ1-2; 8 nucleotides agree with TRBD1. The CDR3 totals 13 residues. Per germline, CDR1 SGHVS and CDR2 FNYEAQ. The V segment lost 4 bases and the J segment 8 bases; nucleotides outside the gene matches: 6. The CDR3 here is CASSSGQGKGYTF. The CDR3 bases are TGTGCCAGCAGCTCAGGACAGGGTAAAGGCTACACCTTC.

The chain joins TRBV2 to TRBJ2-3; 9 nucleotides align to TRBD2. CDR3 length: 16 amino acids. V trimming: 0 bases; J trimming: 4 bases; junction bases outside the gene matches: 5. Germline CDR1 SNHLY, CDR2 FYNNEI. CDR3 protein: CASSEARGGWADTQYF. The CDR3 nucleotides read TGTGCCAGCAGTGAAGCGCGGGGGGGCTGGGCAGATACGCAGTATTTT. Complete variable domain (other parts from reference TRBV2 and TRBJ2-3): EPEVTQTPSHQVTQMGQEVILRCVPISNHLYFYWYRQILGQKVEFLVSFYNNEISEKSEIFDDQFSVERPDGSNFTLKIRSTKLEDSAMYFCASSEARGGWADTQYFGPGTRLTVL.

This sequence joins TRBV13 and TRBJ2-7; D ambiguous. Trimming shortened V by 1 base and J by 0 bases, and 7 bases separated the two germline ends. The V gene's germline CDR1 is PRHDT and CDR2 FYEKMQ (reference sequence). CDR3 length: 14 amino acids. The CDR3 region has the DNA TGTGCCAGCAGCTTAGATCGGAGCTCCTACGAGCAGTACTTC. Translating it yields CASSLDRSSYEQYF.

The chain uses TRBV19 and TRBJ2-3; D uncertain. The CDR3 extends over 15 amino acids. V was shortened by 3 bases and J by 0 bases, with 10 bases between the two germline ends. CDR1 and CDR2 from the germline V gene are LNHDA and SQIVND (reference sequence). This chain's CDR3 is CASSMASSSTDTQYF. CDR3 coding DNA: TGTGCCAGTAGTATGGCTAGTTCAAGCACAGATACGCAGTATTTT.

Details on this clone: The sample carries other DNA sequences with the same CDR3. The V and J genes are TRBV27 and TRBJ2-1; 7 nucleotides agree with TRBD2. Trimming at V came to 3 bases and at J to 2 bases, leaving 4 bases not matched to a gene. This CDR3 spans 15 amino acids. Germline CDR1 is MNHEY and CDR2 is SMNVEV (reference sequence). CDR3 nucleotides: TGTGCCAGCAGTTTGGTAGCGGGCGCCTACAATGAGCAGTTCTTC. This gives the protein CASSLVAGAYNEQFF.